These 27 T cell receptor beta chains originate from one sample sequenced in a study of response to subunit inactivated influenza vaccine. TCRdb reanalysed the RT-PCR reads using MiXCR and keeps one entry per CDR3 protein. Altogether around 760,000 distinct CDR3 sequences are present, around 14% being singletons, with the ten largest covering 6.5% to 8.5%. Sequenced here: PBMCs from blood, sampled around 15 days before vaccination. Receptors originate from a man aged 50-60 years who received an inactivated influenza vaccine.

The CDR3 loop reads CASSQEPTRPGELFF. The CDR3 DNA follows: TGCGCCAGCAGCCAAGAACCAACTCGTCCCGGGGAGCTGTTTTTT. The gene calls are TRBV4-3 and TRBJ2-2; D call uncertain. Looked up from germline, CDR1 is LGHNA and CDR2 is YSLEER. With 0 bases removed from V and 6 bases from J, the gap between germline ends came to 11 bases. The CDR3 runs to 15 residues.

The sample holds a few counts of this clonotype. The chain carries TRBV12-3 or TRBV12-4 and TRBJ2-7; 9 positions agree with TRBD2. The trim removed 7 bases at V and 5 bases at J, leaving 9 bases unmatched. The CDR3 is 14 residues long. The CDR3 sequence is CASTAGGPSDEQYF. In DNA form, the CDR3 reads TGTGCCAGCACTGCGGGAGGGCCCTCAGACGAGCAGTACTTC.

For the CDR3, the DNA is TGTGCCAGCAGCCAATCTTACCGCGAGCAGTTCTTC. Its protein product is CASSQSYREQFF. This chain connects TRBV3-1 to TRBJ2-1; D not resolved. Deletions cut 2 bases from V and 10 bases from J, with 9 bases between. Germline V lookup: CDR1 LGHDT, CDR2 YNNKEL (reference sequence). The CDR3 covers 12 residues.

The chain couples TRBV28 to TRBJ2-7; no firm D call. CDR3 length: 14 residues. Germline CDR1 is MDHEN and CDR2 is SYDVKM. V was pared by 4 bases and J by 3 bases, with 13 bases between. The CDR3 DNA sequence: TGTGCCAGCAGTTATCTGGAGCGAAGCTACGAGCAGTACTTC. It specifies CASSYLERSYEQYF.

This clonotype was seen a few times. The CDR3 is CASSQKTGAPYGYTF. In DNA, the CDR3 is TGCGCCAGCAGCCAAAAAACAGGGGCCCCCTATGGCTACACCTTC. This chain joins TRBV4-3 and TRBJ1-2, with 7 bases aligning to TRBD1. Germline V lookup: CDR1 LGHNA, CDR2 YSLEER. J gave up 4 bases and V 2 bases, and 7 bases lay outside the gene matches. This CDR3 is 15 amino acids long.

This clonotype occurred a few times. The chain is built from TRBV18 and TRBJ2-7, with no clear D. Looked up from germline, CDR1 is KGHSH and CDR2 is LQKENI. Trimming took off 3 bases at V and 2 bases at J, with 8 bases between the two ends. This CDR3 is built from 13 residues. As DNA, the CDR3 is TGTGCCAGCTCACCCGCCCTTACCTACGAGCAGTACTTC. Translated: CASSPALTYEQYF.

This clonotype was seen a few times. The rearrangement joins TRBV28 to TRBJ2-3; weak D call: TRBD2 (5 bases). Germline V gives CDR1 MDHEN, CDR2 SYDVKM. This CDR3 has 16 amino acids. Between the trimmed V and J ends, which lost 9 bases and 0 bases, there was a span of 19 bases. CDR3 bases: TGTGCCAGGACACCCTGTGTGGGAGCTAGCACAGATACGCAGTATTTT. The encoded protein is CARTPCVGASTDTQYF.

This clonotype has a handful of counts. The rearrangement uses TRBV15 and TRBJ1-2; 7 bases agree with TRBD1. Germline CDR1 LNHNV, CDR2 YYDKDF (reference sequence). After removal of 0 bases from V and 4 bases from J, the junction contained 5 bases not matched to a gene. This CDR3 has 15 amino acids. CDR3 sequence reads: CATSRDPGGGYGYTF. In nucleotides, the CDR3 is TGTGCCACCAGCAGAGACCCAGGGGGGGGCTATGGCTACACCTTC.

V usage is TRBV2 and J usage is TRBJ1-5; the D is unclear. This CDR3 has 15 amino acids. V lost 4 bases and J lost 4, with 14 bases in between. From germline, CDR1 is SNHLY and CDR2 FYNNEI. This chain's CDR3 is CASSVQEMVNQPQHF. The CDR3, as DNA: TGTGCCAGCAGTGTCCAGGAAATGGTGAATCAGCCCCAGCATTTT.

In its sample, this clonotype was seen many times. The chain couples TRBV29-1 to TRBJ2-5, with a tentative D call TRBD2 (6 bases). Trimming pared 6 bases from V and 2 bases from J, leaving 13 bases between. This CDR3 is built from 13 residues. CDR1 and CDR2 (germline): SQVTM, ANQGSEA. CDR3 protein: CSVRDSPQETQYF. The DNA for the CDR3 is TGCAGCGTCCGGGACTCCCCTCAAGAGACCCAGTACTTC.

This clonotype turned up a few times. The V call is TRBV20-1, the J call TRBJ2-7, with D unresolved. The germline V gene has CDR1 DFQATT and CDR2 SNEGSKA (reference sequence). The CDR3 is made up of 13 amino acids. V was clipped by 0 bases and J by 6 bases, with 12 bases between them. CDR3 DNA: TGCAGTGCTAGAGATCGCAAATCGGGCGAGCAGTACTTC. Translation gives CSARDRKSGEQYF.

This clonotype has just a few counts. J is TRBJ2-7 and V is TRBV29-1; TRBD1 or TRBD2 may be the D gene (5 bases each). CDR1 is SQVTM, CDR2 ANQGSEA, per germline. V was pared by 6 bases and J by 7 bases, with 19 bases between. The CDR3 has 13 residues. CDR3 loop: CSVQTWDGLEQYF. Here the CDR3 DNA reads TGCAGCGTCCAAACCTGGGACGGCCTGGAGCAGTACTTC.

This clonotype came up many times. The chain employs TRBV6-1 and TRBJ2-7; the D gene is possibly TRBD1 (5 bases). CDR3 size: 16 residues. V was cut by 6 bases and J by 1 base, with 19 bases left in between. The V gene's germline CDR1 is MNHNS and CDR2 SASEGT. Written as DNA, the CDR3 is TGTGCCAGCAGCACCCTCCTCCAGGGCTTTTCCTACGAGCAGTACTTC. Its translation: CASSTLLQGFSYEQYF.

The rearrangement links TRBV11-1 to TRBJ2-1, with D tentatively TRBD2 (6 bases). V lost 5 bases and J 0 bases, leaving 17 bases between the germline ends. CDR1 is SGHAT and CDR2 is FQDESV in the germline V gene (reference sequence). CDR3 length: 17 residues. Here the CDR3 reads CASSIRPGLSSYNEQFF. CDR3 nucleotide sequence: TGTGCCAGCAGCATACGTCCGGGACTCAGCTCCTACAATGAGCAGTTCTTC.

This clonotype was picked up a small number of times. The V gene is TRBV7-2, the J gene TRBJ2-2; D gene unclear. Trimming removed 7 bases from V and 2 bases from J, with 11 bases in between. The CDR3 covers 14 residues. Germline assignment: CDR1 SGHTA and CDR2 FQGNSA. The CDR3 DNA follows: TGTGCCAGCACCACTCAGGCCAACACCGGGGAGCTGTTTTTT. Translation: CASTTQANTGELFF.

This clonotype was seen many times. The V gene is TRBV20-1, the J gene TRBJ2-1, with 7 positions matching TRBD1. The length of the CDR3 is 14 residues. In germline, CDR1 is DFQATT, CDR2 SNEGSKA (reference sequence). Germline trimming cut 6 bases from V and 3 bases from J; bases unmatched to any gene: 8. In nucleotides, the CDR3 is TGCAGTGCGGCCGGGGACAGAAGCTACAATGAGCAGTTCTTC. Its protein is CSAAGDRSYNEQFF.

The chain has TRBV20-1 and TRBJ2-7; TRBD2 agrees at 9 bases. This CDR3 has 15 amino acids. CDR1 and CDR2 from the germline V gene are DFQATT and SNEGSKA (reference sequence). V was pared by 7 bases and J by 6 bases, with 16 bases of the junction left unmatched. The CDR3 protein is CSGLLGLAGTAEQYF. CDR3 sequence (DNA): TGCAGTGGACTGCTGGGGCTAGCGGGAACGGCCGAGCAGTACTTC.

The rearrangement joins TRBV6-2 or TRBV6-3 to TRBJ2-3; tentative D call: TRBD1 (6 bases). Germline CDR1 reads MNHEY; CDR2 reads SVGEGT. The CDR3 has 17 residues. The V end was cut by 2 bases, the J end by 6 bases, with 21 bases between. The CDR3 reads CASSYKTTGFDLDTQYF. The CDR3 nucleotides are TGTGCCAGCAGTTACAAGACTACAGGGTTCGATTTGGATACGCAGTATTTT.

This clonotype has more than one count but fewer than ten. CDR3 sequence reads: CSVAQLTEAFF. The CDR3 region has the DNA TGCAGCGTCGCACAGCTGACTGAAGCTTTCTTT. This chain links TRBV29-1 with TRBJ1-1; D is ambiguous. CDR1 SQVTM and CDR2 ANQGSEA come from the germline V gene. Trimming left V 6 bases short and J 5 bases short, with 10 bases between. The CDR3 is 11 amino acids.

This clonotype was observed once. The V gene is TRBV20-1, the J gene TRBJ2-5; D gene ambiguous. In germline, CDR1 is DFQATT, CDR2 SNEGSKA (reference sequence). This CDR3 spans 11 amino acids. The V gene lost 8 bases and the J gene lost 4 bases, with 11 bases spanning the gap. As DNA, the CDR3 is TGCAGTCACAGACCAAGAGAGACCCAGTACTTC. Translation: CSHRPRETQYF.

This clonotype was observed a handful of times. The chain uses TRBV20-1 and TRBJ2-1; 10 positions agree with TRBD2. CDR1 is DFQATT and CDR2 is SNEGSKA in the germline V gene (reference sequence). V trimming: 4 bases; J trimming: 5 bases; junction bases outside the gene matches: 2. This CDR3 has 13 amino acids. In DNA form, the CDR3 reads TGCAGTGCTACCGGACTAGCGGACAATGAGCAGTTCTTC. Protein: CSATGLADNEQFF.

This clonotype was counted at least ten times. The chain is built from TRBV10-2 and TRBJ1-1, with D possibly TRBD1 on 5 matching bases. The CDR3 extends over 14 amino acids. V shed 6 bases and J shed 4 bases, with 15 bases lying between them. Germline V lookup: CDR1 WSHSY, CDR2 SAAADI. Here the CDR3 reads CASRQGVGSTEAFF. CDR3 nucleotide sequence: TGCGCCAGCAGGCAAGGGGTCGGGAGCACTGAAGCTTTCTTT.

This clonotype showed up many times. V usage is TRBV3-1 and J usage is TRBJ1-2; no clear D gene. Trimming took off 0 bases at V and 8 bases at J, with 13 bases between the two ends. Per the germline V gene, CDR1 is LGHDT and CDR2 is YNNKEL (reference sequence). The CDR3 has 14 amino acids. CDR3 in DNA: TGTGCCAGCAGCCAAGAGGTGGAGAGTTACGGCTACACCTTC. Encoded protein: CASSQEVESYGYTF.

This clonotype was recorded many times. CDR3 coding DNA: TGCGCCAGCAGCTTGGCGCACAGCAGCTACGAGCAGTACTTC. Protein: CASSLAHSSYEQYF. This chain uses TRBV5-1 with TRBJ2-7; no firm D call. CDR3 length: 14 residues. Germline CDR1 SGHRS, CDR2 YFSETQ. Trimming shortened V by 0 bases and J by 3 bases, and 10 bases separated the two germline ends.

This clonotype was picked up many times. This sequence joins TRBV5-1 and TRBJ2-3; the D is unclear. The CDR3 is made up of 14 amino acids. Germline V lookup: CDR1 SGHRS, CDR2 YFSETQ. Trimming removed 4 bases from V and 4 bases from J, with 13 bases in between. The CDR3 DNA is TGCGCCAGCAGCGCCCAATACATGGCAGATACGCAGTATTTT. Amino acid sequence: CASSAQYMADTQYF.

This clonotype was detected only a few times. V is TRBV6-1 and J is TRBJ1-1; D may be TRBD1 (6 bases). CDR1 is MNHNS and CDR2 is SASEGT in the germline V gene. There are 15 residues in the CDR3. Trimming cost V 5 bases and J 6 bases, with 19 bases left between them. CDR3 amino acids: CASSPPGGRTAEAFF. CDR3 sequence (DNA): TGTGCCAGCAGTCCCCCGGGGGGGCGAACGGCTGAAGCTTTCTTT.

This chain joins TRBV20-1 and TRBJ2-2; D remains ambiguous. Trimming stripped 3 bases from V and 1 base from J, with 12 bases between. CDR3 length: 15 residues. Germline V gene data show CDR1 as DFQATT and CDR2 as SNEGSKA (reference sequence). The CDR3 sequence is CSARERQRNTGELFF. CDR3 nucleotides: TGCAGTGCTAGGGAAAGGCAGAGGAACACCGGGGAGCTGTTTTTT.